Listed here are 14 T cell receptor beta chains from one sample, sequenced in a study of blood T cells in healthy people across ages. Next came a second PCR, run for about 6 to 11 cycles, which used a sample-barcoded 5' primer along with a J-beta primer mix. TCRdb fed the 5' RACE reads into MiXCR, producing one record per CDR3 protein. In the table there are about 1 million distinct CDR3 sequences, 40% to 50% of which are singletons. The material sequenced was blood. Source of these receptors: an older woman in good health.

This clonotype was seen more than once but under ten times. V and J are TRBV11-2 and TRBJ2-7; 13 bases map to TRBD2. Germline V gene sequence: CDR1 SGHAT, CDR2 FQNNGV. This CDR3 contains 17 residues. V was pared by 3 bases and J by 0 bases, with 5 bases of the junction left unmatched. The CDR3 sequence is CASSFGTSGVSSYEQYF. The CDR3 nucleotides are TGTGCCAGCAGCTTTGGGACTAGCGGGGTAAGCTCCTACGAGCAGTACTTC.

The gene calls are TRBV20-1 and TRBJ2-1; D may be TRBD2 (7 bases). Germline loops: CDR1 DFQATT, CDR2 SNEGSKA (reference sequence). The CDR3 consists of 15 residues. V lost 3 bases, J lost 10 bases, and 22 bases lay in between. The CDR3 DNA reads TGCAGTGCTAGTGGGGGGGCTAGCGTGTCCTACGAGCAGTTCTTC. It is translated as CSASGGASVSYEQFF.

This clonotype was counted a few times. The chain employs TRBV4-1 and TRBJ2-3; no clear D gene. The CDR3 contains 14 residues. Germline values: CDR1 MGHRA, CDR2 YSYEKL. V was pared by 5 bases and J by 4 bases, with 13 bases between. This chain's CDR3 is CASSSRPAADTQYF. In DNA, the CDR3 is TGCGCCAGCAGCTCCCGCCCGGCTGCAGATACGCAGTATTTT.

The chain has TRBV11-2 and TRBJ2-3; 7 nucleotides match TRBD2. Trimming removed 3 bases from V and 3 bases from J; junction bases left unmatched: 3. The CDR3 runs 14 residues. Germline loops: CDR1 SGHAT, CDR2 FQNNGV. The CDR3 protein is CASSLRGKTDTQYF. CDR3 DNA: TGTGCCAGCAGCTTGCGGGGGAAGACAGATACGCAGTATTTT.

This chain joins TRBV12-3 or TRBV12-4 and TRBJ2-4; TRBD1 matches at 8 bases. The J call may be incorrect, as the DNA end agrees better with TRBJ2-7. CDR3 size: 17 residues. The CDR3 here is CASSFGDRPTTAGEQYF. DNA of the CDR3: TGTGCCAGCAGTTTTGGGGACAGGCCAACGACCGCAGGCGAGCAGTACTTC.

This clonotype appeared a single time. The J gene is TRBJ2-1, the V gene TRBV6-6, with unresolved D. Germline V lookup: CDR1 MNHNY, CDR2 SVGAGI (reference sequence). This CDR3 has 12 amino acids. Trimming took off 2 bases at V and 6 bases at J, with 5 bases between the two ends. The CDR3 protein is CASSYPSNEQFF. CDR3 DNA sequence: TGTGCCAGCAGTTACCCCAGCAATGAGCAGTTCTTC.

This clonotype was seen a handful of times. The V call is TRBV15, the J call TRBJ1-1; D gene ambiguous. The germline V gene encodes CDR1 LNHNV and CDR2 YYDKDF (reference sequence). The CDR3 totals 12 residues. V gave up 1 base and J gave up 5 bases, with 5 bases separating them. CDR3 bases: TGTGCCACCAGCAGAGCCCCTACTGAAGCTTTCTTT. Protein sequence: CATSRAPTEAFF.

CDR3 nucleotides: TGTGCCAGCAGCTTGTGGTCCCGACTAGCGGGAGAAGTGCCAGATACGCAGTATTTT. Amino acids: CASSLWSRLAGEVPDTQYF. The chain carries TRBV5-6 and TRBJ2-3; 12 bases agree with TRBD2. The V and J ends lost 1 base and 4 bases, in that order; junction bases with no gene match: 13. The CDR3 totals 19 residues. The germline gives CDR1 SGHDT, CDR2 YYEEEE. Combining the CDR3 with reference TRBV5-6 and TRBJ2-3 gives the whole variable domain DAGVTQSPTHLIKTRGQQVTLRCSPKSGHDTVSWYQQALGQGPQFIFQYYEEEERQRGNFPDRFSGHQFPNYSSELNVNALLLGDSALYLCASSLWSRLAGEVPDTQYFGPGTRLTVL.

V gene TRBV29-1 combines with J gene TRBJ2-2; no reliable D call. Germline V lookup: CDR1 SQVTM, CDR2 ANQGSEA. The V end was cut by 7 bases, the J end by 2 bases, with 11 bases between. This CDR3 contains 13 residues. The CDR3 DNA sequence: TGCAGCGCTCGCCAGGAAAACACCGGGGAGCTGTTTTTT. Translating gives CSARQENTGELFF.

The chain combines TRBV7-9 with TRBJ2-2; the D is unclear. The V gene lost 4 bases and the J gene lost 1 base, with 10 bases spanning the gap. Germline V gene data show CDR1 as SEHNR and CDR2 as FQNEAQ (reference sequence). This CDR3 region has 15 residues. The CDR3, as DNA: TGTGCCAGCAGCTCTCCCCAAAAGAACACCGGGGAGCTGTTTTTT. Protein product: CASSSPQKNTGELFF.

This clonotype was seen at least ten times. The chain is built from TRBV20-1 and TRBJ2-7, with 7 bases matching TRBD2. V was pared by 1 base and J by 4 bases, with 7 bases of the junction left unmatched. The CDR3 is made up of 14 amino acids. The germline V gene has CDR1 DFQATT and CDR2 SNEGSKA (reference sequence). The CDR3 DNA sequence: TGCAGTGCTAGAGTTGCGGGAGTGGTTTACGAGCAGTACTTC. It is translated as CSARVAGVVYEQYF.

V gene TRBV11-2 combines with J gene TRBJ1-1; no clear D. With 1 base removed from V and 5 bases from J, the gap between germline ends came to 5 bases. This CDR3 has 12 amino acids. In germline, CDR1 is SGHAT, CDR2 FQNNGV. CDR3 in DNA: TGTGCCAGCAGCTTAGTAGAAACTGAAGCTTTCTTT. Translation: CASSLVETEAFF.

This chain links TRBV20-1 with TRBJ2-1; 8 bases line up with TRBD2. The J segment lost 5 bases and the V segment lost 0 bases, leaving 9 bases of the junction unmatched. This CDR3 has 16 amino acids. Germline V lookup: CDR1 DFQATT, CDR2 SNEGSKA (reference sequence). The chain's CDR3 is CSARDQRAGVDNEQFF. For the CDR3, the DNA is TGCAGTGCTAGAGATCAGCGAGCGGGGGTCGACAATGAGCAGTTCTTC.

This sequence joins TRBV18 and TRBJ2-1; D is undetermined. V was pared by 4 bases and J by 10 bases, with 17 bases between. Germline lookup yields CDR1 KGHSH and CDR2 LQKENI. This CDR3 is 14 amino acids long. CDR3 loop: CASSQLDAQWEQFF. DNA for the CDR3: TGTGCCAGCTCACAATTGGACGCTCAGTGGGAGCAGTTCTTC.